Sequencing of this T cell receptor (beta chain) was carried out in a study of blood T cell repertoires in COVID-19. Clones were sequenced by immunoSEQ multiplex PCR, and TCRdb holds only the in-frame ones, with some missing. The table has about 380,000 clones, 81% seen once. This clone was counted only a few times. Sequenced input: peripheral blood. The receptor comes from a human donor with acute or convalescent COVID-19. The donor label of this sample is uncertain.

As DNA, the CDR3 is TGTGCCACCAGCAGAGATCCCACCGGGACAGGGGGCGGACGTTATGGCTACACCTTC. Amino acids: CATSRDPTGTGGGRYGYTF. The chain combines TRBV15 with TRBJ1-2, with 12 bases matching TRBD1. Germline V lookup: CDR1 LNHNV, CDR2 YYDKDF (reference sequence). This CDR3 is 19 amino acids long. The V segment lost 0 bases and the J segment 5 bases; nucleotides outside the gene matches: 13.